This TCR beta chain was recorded in a study of T cell changes during pregnancy in multiple sclerosis. TCRdb keeps only in-frame clones here, not all; method: immunoSEQ multiplex PCR. Of about 34,000 clones in the sample, about 90% were seen once. CDR1 is SGDLS, CDR2 YYNGEE, per germline. With V trimmed by 3 bases and J by 4 bases, 21 bases remained unmatched. The length of the CDR3 is 21 residues. Sequenced here: CD8+ T cells from peripheral blood mononuclear cells, sampled in the third trimester of pregnancy. The rearrangement links TRBV9 to TRBJ2-1; 11 positions match TRBD2. This clonotype originated in a female donor with multiple sclerosis, enrolled in a pregnancy study. CDR3 DNA sequence: TGTGCCAGCAGCGACCACGCCGGGACTAGCGGTACAATGGGAAAATACAATGAGCAGTTCTTC. It yields the protein CASSDHAGTSGTMGKYNEQFF.